The 9 T cell receptor beta chains reported below all come from one sample, sequenced in a study of shared clonotypes between healthy human individuals. Sequenced by immunoSEQ multiplex PCR; TCRdb stores in-frame clones only, minus some. Here the sample spans approximately 2.5 million clones, around nine tenths being singletons. The sample was naive CD4+ T cells sorted from blood. Subset given: CD45RA+ positively selected. The receptors derive from a man younger than 35 in good health.

The genes are TRBV10-1 and TRBJ2-5, with TRBD1 matching 7 bases. V lost 6 bases to trimming and J lost 5 bases; unmatched junction nucleotides: 12. The germline V gene encodes CDR1 WNHNN and CDR2 SYGVQD (reference sequence). This CDR3 has 15 residues. As DNA, the CDR3 is TGCGCCAGCAGCGAGGGACAGCTTCAGCGGGAGACCCAGTACTTC. Amino acid sequence: CASSEGQLQRETQYF.

The rearrangement uses TRBV6-1 and TRBJ2-2, with 12 nucleotides matching TRBD2. The CDR3 has 19 amino acids. In germline, CDR1 is MNHNS, CDR2 SASEGT. The junction had 12 bases not matched to a gene; V was cut back by 4 bases and J by 3 bases. CDR3 nucleotides: TGTGCCAGCAGTGCACACTCTAGCGGGAGGGGGGTAGACACCGGGGAGCTGTTTTTT. Protein product: CASSAHSSGRGVDTGELFF.

The CDR3 DNA reads as TGTGCCAGCAGTTACTCCCGATTCCCCGAGTTTTTTGCGTCTTTCTTT. Translating it yields CASSYSRFPEFFASFF. The chain couples TRBV6-5 to TRBJ1-1; unclear D gene. The CDR3 is 16 residues long. The germline CDR1 and CDR2 sequences are MNHEY and SVGAGI. V lost 0 bases to trimming and J lost 12 bases, with 23 bases between them.

This chain links TRBV5-1 with TRBJ1-1; no clear D. The V end lost 0 bases, the J end lost 2 bases, and 14 bases lay between the germline ends. This CDR3 comprises 16 residues. Germline lookup yields CDR1 SGHRS and CDR2 YFSETQ. CDR3 protein: CASSLGGASVNTEAFF. CDR3 coding DNA: TGCGCCAGCAGCTTGGGAGGAGCTTCGGTTAACACTGAAGCTTTCTTT.

The chain employs TRBV5-1 and TRBJ2-2; 9 nucleotides line up with TRBD2. The CDR3 runs 15 residues. Trimming took 2 bases from V and 3 from J; bases not matched to a gene: 2. From germline, CDR1 is SGHRS and CDR2 YFSETQ. CDR3 residues: CASSFSGRDTGELFF. CDR3 bases: TGCGCCAGCAGCTTTAGCGGGAGAGACACCGGGGAGCTGTTTTTT. Combining the CDR3 with reference TRBV5-1 and TRBJ2-2 gives the whole variable domain KAGVTQTPRYLIKTRGQQVTLSCSPISGHRSVSWYQQTPGQGLQFLFEYFSETQRNKGNFPGRFSGRQFSNSRSEMNVSTLELGDSALYLCASSFSGRDTGELFFGEGSRLTVL.

The chain links TRBV5-4 to TRBJ2-5; 7 nucleotides agree with TRBD2. Germline trimming cut 0 bases from V and 0 bases from J; bases unmatched to any gene: 2. The CDR3 consists of 15 residues. Germline V CDR1 and CDR2: SGHNT, YYREEE (reference sequence). CDR3 loop: CASSLGGRDQETQYF. The CDR3 DNA sequence: TGTGCCAGCAGCTTGGGAGGGAGGGACCAAGAGACCCAGTACTTC.

This clone was recorded once. The chain recombines TRBV20-1 with TRBJ2-7; D unclear. Trimming shortened V by 6 bases and J by 6 bases, and 12 bases separated the two germline ends. The CDR3 is 11 amino acids. CDR1 is DFQATT and CDR2 is SNEGSKA in the germline V gene (reference sequence). The CDR3 DNA reads as TGCAGTGCCCCAGCCGGACCCGAGCAGTACTTC. This codes for CSAPAGPEQYF.

This chain connects TRBV4-2 to TRBJ2-1; 9 bases are shared with TRBD2. This CDR3 contains 16 residues. CDR1 is LGHNA and CDR2 is YNFKEQ in the germline V gene. Losses at the gene ends were 0 bases for V and 10 bases for J; bases not matched to a gene: 10. CDR3 nucleotides: TGTGCCAGCAGCCAAGAAGTAGCGGGGGCCGGGGGGGAGCAGTTCTTC. Its protein is CASSQEVAGAGGEQFF.

Worth noting for this clone: This CDR3 is also generated by other DNA sequences in the sample. The rearrangement links TRBV18 to TRBJ1-6; weak D call: TRBD1 (6 bases). The V gene's germline CDR1 is KGHSH and CDR2 LQKENI. The CDR3 sequence is 13 residues long. Trimming cost V 3 bases and J 10 bases, with 10 bases left between them. CDR3: CASSPSGESPLHF. The DNA of the CDR3 is TGTGCCAGCTCACCCTCAGGGGAGTCACCCCTCCACTTT.